This paragraph reports one T cell receptor beta chain. This clonotype was seen only a few times. The clone's antigen remains unknown. No base qualities exist here, and no much larger clone lies one base off it. Sequencer: Illumina HiSeq 1500. TCRdb reran the public reads through fastp at Q25 and MiXCR, keeping productive beta chains. Rows are combined by CDR3 protein, so each entry shows the most common genes and DNA. Across this sample there are some 270,000 distinct CDR3 sequences, with approximately 22% seen only once. Roughly 19% of the sample belongs to the ten largest clones. This specimen comes from a study of T cell repertoires in cytomegalovirus infection (dated by TCRdb to between 2017 and 2020). Notes on the research overall: Recently identified HLA-C-restricted CMV epitopes, whose presentation resists viral immunomodulation, were targeted by peptide stimulations together with well-studied HLA-B-restricted epitopes. Donor HLA type was relevant to the analysis, as public TCR beta signatures indicated carriage of CMV infection together with the matching HLA type.

In the paper's terms, the treatment or condition label means: in vitro stimulation with specific CMV peptide epitopes to enrich CMV-specific T cells. What the work shows at the level of the full study, not this receptor alone: Cumulative frequency of public TCR beta family members discriminated carriers of CMV infection plus the relevant HLA type in this cohort and an independent roughly 340-donor cohort. The ex vivo response was dominated by HLA-C-restricted CMV-specific TCR beta clonotypes, which also provided the single most frequent clonotype in two of eight donors.

Taken from cysteine to phenylalanine, the CDR3 has 20 residues. Just CDR3 DNA is preserved here, 60 bases in frame from base 1. After removal of 2 bases from V and 0 bases from J, the junction retains 13 bases not matched to a gene. As encoded in the germline V gene (reference sequence), CDR1 is MNHEY while CDR2 is SMNVEV. The specimen was cultured PBMCs, collected from culture after CMV antigen stimulation. The TCR was taken from a human donor in good health (CMV status not recorded). Some clones in this sample may be carry-over from other donors' samples. The chain was built from TRBV27 and TRBJ2-6; the central 7 bases match TRBD2. This receptor carries the CDR3 CASSLRGLPPFSSGANVLTF. The nucleotides read TGTGCCAGCAGTTTAAGGGGACTACCTCCCTTTAGCTCTGGGGCCAACGTCCTGACTTTC.